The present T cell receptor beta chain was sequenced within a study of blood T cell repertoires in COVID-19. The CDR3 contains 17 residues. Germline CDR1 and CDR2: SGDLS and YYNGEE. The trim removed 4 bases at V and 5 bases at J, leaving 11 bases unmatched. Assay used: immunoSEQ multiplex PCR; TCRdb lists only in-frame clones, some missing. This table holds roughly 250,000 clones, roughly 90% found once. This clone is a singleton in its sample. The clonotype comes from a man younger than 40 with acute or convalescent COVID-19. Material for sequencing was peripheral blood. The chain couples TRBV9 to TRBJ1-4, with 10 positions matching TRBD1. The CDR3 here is CASSNRDRGSSNEKLFF. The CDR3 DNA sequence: TGTGCCAGCAGCAACCGGGACAGGGGTAGTTCCAATGAAAAACTGTTTTTT.